The clone carrying this T cell receptor (beta chain) was detected many times. Its antigen is not identified. The data are from a study of blood T cells in healthy people across ages. The CDR3 has 13 residues. Germline V CDR1 and CDR2: SGHRS, YFSETQ. The V gene end was trimmed by 4 bases and the J gene end by 3 bases; junction bases not matched to a gene: 4. For the second PCR, which ran for about 7 to 11 cycles, a sample-barcoded 5' primer and a J-beta primer mix were used. TCRdb reanalysed the 5' RACE reads using MiXCR and keeps one entry per CDR3 protein. This sample has roughly 500,000 distinct CDR3 sequences, with about 25% found just once. Overall study findings and caveats: The study found more naive CD4+ cells and higher diversity in long-lived than aged donors.

The V and J genes are TRBV5-1 and TRBJ2-7; 7 bases are shared with TRBD1. Sample: blood. This receptor was taken from a woman aged 70-85 years in good health. The CDR3 spells CASSPGTVYEQYF. The CDR3 DNA is TGCGCCAGCAGCCCGGGGACAGTCTACGAGCAGTACTTC.